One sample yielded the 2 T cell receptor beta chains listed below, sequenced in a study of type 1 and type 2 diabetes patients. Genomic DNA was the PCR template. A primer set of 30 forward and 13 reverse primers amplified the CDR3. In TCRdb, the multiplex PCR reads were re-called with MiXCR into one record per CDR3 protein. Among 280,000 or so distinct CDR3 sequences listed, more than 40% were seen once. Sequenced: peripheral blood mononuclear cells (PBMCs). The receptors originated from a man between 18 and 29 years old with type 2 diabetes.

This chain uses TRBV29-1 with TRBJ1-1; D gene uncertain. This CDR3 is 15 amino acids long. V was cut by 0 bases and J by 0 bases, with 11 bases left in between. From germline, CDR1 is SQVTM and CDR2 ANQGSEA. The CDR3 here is CSVEDPQHMNTEAFF. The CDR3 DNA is TGCAGCGTTGAAGATCCCCAGCACATGAACACTGAAGCTTTCTTT.

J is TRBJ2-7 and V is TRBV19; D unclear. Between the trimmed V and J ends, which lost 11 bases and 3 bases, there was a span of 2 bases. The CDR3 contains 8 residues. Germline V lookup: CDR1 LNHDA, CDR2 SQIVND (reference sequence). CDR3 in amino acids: CAGYEQYF. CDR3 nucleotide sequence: TGTGCCGGCTACGAGCAGTACTTC.